The 7 T cell receptor beta chains below were found in one sample sequenced in a study of OX40 agonist ivuxolimab in advanced cancers. Sequencing was performed with immunoSEQ multiplex PCR; in TCRdb, only in-frame clones are kept and a portion is missing. This table holds roughly 41,000 clones, 86% found once. Sequencing used CD4+ or CD8+ T cells sorted from blood, obtained in a trial of the OX40 agonist ivuxolimab. Every receptor here comes from an adult with an advanced solid tumor such as melanoma, head and neck, liver or kidney cancer.

For this clone: Compared with germline, one end of the junction differs, possibly owing to a read error. The chain is built from TRBV7-7 and TRBJ1-1; possibly TRBD1 for D (5 bases). The CDR3 totals 13 residues. Germline values: CDR1 SSHAT, CDR2 FNYEAQ (reference sequence). CDR3 in amino acids: CASSTTVNTEAFF. CDR3 nucleotide sequence: TGTGCTAGCAGCACGACAGTAAACACTGAAGCTTTCTTT.

The rearrangement links TRBV9 to TRBJ2-1; D is perhaps TRBD2 (6 bases). V was shortened by 4 bases and J by 6 bases, with 17 bases between the two germline ends. The CDR3 is made up of 15 amino acids. Germline CDR1 and CDR2: SGDLS and YYNGEE. In DNA form, the CDR3 reads TGTGCCAGCAGCCCCGTAAGGGACTCACTCAATGAGCAGTTCTTC. This codes for CASSPVRDSLNEQFF.

This clone was seen just once. V gene TRBV5-4 combines with J gene TRBJ1-2; D gene ambiguous. Germline CDR1 reads SGHNT; CDR2 reads YYREEE (reference sequence). V was trimmed by 3 bases and J by 4 bases, leaving 16 bases between them. The CDR3 is 15 residues long. The CDR3 sequence is CASSSGVERRYGYTF. Written as DNA, the CDR3 is TGTGCCAGCAGCTCGGGAGTGGAGAGACGCTATGGCTACACCTTC.

V usage is TRBV5-1 and J usage is TRBJ2-5; D ambiguous. Germline assignment: CDR1 SGHRS and CDR2 YFSETQ. Trimming shortened V by 0 bases and J by 4 bases, and 7 bases separated the two germline ends. This CDR3 comprises 13 residues. In DNA form, the CDR3 reads TGCGCCAGCAGCTTGGTTGTGGGAGAGACCCAGTACTTC. Translating gives CASSLVVGETQYF. Full variable domain (remainder filled in from reference TRBV5-1 and TRBJ2-5): KAGVTQTPRYLIKTRGQQVTLSCSPISGHRSVSWYQQTPGQGLQFLFEYFSETQRNKGNFPGRFSGRQFSNSRSEMNVSTLELGDSALYLCASSLVVGETQYFGPGTRLLVL.

This clone appeared once. The chain combines TRBV6-1 with TRBJ1-6; unclear D gene. In germline, CDR1 is MNHNS, CDR2 SASEGT. V dropped 6 bases and J dropped 10 bases, with 13 bases sitting between them. This CDR3 has 13 residues. The DNA for the CDR3 is TGTGCCAGCAGCGCACCCGTAGGCTCACCCCTCCACTTT. Its translation is CASSAPVGSPLHF.

V and J are TRBV27 and TRBJ2-1; 7 bases match TRBD1. This CDR3 contains 14 residues. Unmatched junction bases numbered 5, after V lost 5 bases and J lost 4 bases. Germline V lookup: CDR1 MNHEY, CDR2 SMNVEV (reference sequence). The CDR3 sequence: CASSREQGYNEQFF. The CDR3 DNA is TGTGCCAGCAGTCGGGAACAGGGGTACAATGAGCAGTTCTTC.

The chain recombines TRBV19 with TRBJ1-2; D remains ambiguous. The length of the CDR3 is 12 residues. V was shortened by 8 bases and J by 0 bases, with 7 bases between the two germline ends. Germline V lookup: CDR1 LNHDA, CDR2 SQIVND (reference sequence). The CDR3 DNA follows: TGTGCCAGTCGGAAAGCTAACTATGGCTACACCTTC. Its protein product is CASRKANYGYTF.